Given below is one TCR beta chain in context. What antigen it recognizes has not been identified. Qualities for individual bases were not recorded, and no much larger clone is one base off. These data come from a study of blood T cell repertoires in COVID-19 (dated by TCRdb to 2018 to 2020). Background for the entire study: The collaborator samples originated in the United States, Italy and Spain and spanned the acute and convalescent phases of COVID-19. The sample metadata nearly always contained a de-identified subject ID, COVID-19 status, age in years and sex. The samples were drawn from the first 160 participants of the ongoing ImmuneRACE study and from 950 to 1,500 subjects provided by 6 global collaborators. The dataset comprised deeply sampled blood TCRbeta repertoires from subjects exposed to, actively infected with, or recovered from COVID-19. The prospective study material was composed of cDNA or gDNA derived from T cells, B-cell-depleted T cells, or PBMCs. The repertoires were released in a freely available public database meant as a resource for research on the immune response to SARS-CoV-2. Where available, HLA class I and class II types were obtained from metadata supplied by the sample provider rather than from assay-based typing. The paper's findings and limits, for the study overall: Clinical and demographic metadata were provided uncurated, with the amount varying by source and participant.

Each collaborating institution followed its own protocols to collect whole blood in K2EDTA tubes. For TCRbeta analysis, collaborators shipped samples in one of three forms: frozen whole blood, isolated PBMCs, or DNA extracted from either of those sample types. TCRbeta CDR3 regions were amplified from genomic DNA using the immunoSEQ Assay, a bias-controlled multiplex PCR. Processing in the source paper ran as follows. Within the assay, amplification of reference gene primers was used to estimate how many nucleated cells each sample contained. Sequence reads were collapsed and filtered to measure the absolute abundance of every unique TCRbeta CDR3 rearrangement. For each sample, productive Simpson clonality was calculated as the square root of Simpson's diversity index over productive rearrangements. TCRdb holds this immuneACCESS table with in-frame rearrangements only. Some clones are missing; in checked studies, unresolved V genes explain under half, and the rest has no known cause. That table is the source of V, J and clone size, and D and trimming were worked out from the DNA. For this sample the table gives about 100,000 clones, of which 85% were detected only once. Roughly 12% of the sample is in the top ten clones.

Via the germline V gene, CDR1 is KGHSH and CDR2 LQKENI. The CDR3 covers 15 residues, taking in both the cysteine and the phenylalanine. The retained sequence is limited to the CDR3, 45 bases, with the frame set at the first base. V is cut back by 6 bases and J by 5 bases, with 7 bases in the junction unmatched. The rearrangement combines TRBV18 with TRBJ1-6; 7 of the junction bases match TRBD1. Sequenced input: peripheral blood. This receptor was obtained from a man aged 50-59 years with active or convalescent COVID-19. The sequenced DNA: TGTGCCAGCTCGCAGACAGGGTCCAATAATTCACCCCTCCACTTT. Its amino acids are CASSQTGSNNSPLHF.